One sample yielded the 5 T cell receptor beta chains listed below, sequenced in a study of blood T cell repertoires in COVID-19 (dated by TCRdb to about 2020). Libraries were constructed by the immunoSEQ multiplex PCR assay. The table was pulled from immuneACCESS by TCRdb, which kept in-frame rearrangements only. Such tables lose some clones; where checked, under half of the loss comes from unresolved V genes, and the rest has no known cause. Across this sample there are over 600,000 clones, with around 89% seen only once. The biggest ten clones account for roughly 0.25% of the sample. The sample comprised peripheral blood. The receptors were gathered from a woman aged 18-30 years with acute or convalescent COVID-19.

In regard to this clone: An end of the junction does not agree with germline; a read error may underlie this. The chain has TRBV27 and TRBJ2-7, with TRBD2 matching 7 bases. This CDR3 region has 13 residues. Per the germline V gene, CDR1 is MNHEY and CDR2 is SMNVEV (reference sequence). The DNA for the CDR3 is TGTGCCAGCGGTTTGGGAGGGCAATACGAGCAGTACTTC. It translates to CASGLGGQYEQYF.

The genes are TRBV5-1 and TRBJ1-1; no clear D gene. This CDR3 comprises 15 residues. Trimming removed 2 bases from V and 1 base from J, with 12 bases in between. Germline CDR1 and CDR2: SGHRS and YFSETQ. This CDR3 is CASSLNRGRNTEAFF. DNA for the CDR3: TGCGCCAGCAGCTTAAATCGGGGAAGGAACACTGAAGCTTTCTTT.

This clone occurred once. The chain joins TRBV4-3 to TRBJ1-1; tentative D call: TRBD1 (5 bases). The V end was cut by 2 bases, the J end by 0 bases, with 7 bases between. The CDR3 spans 14 residues. CDR1 LGHNA and CDR2 YSLEER come from the germline V gene. The CDR3 DNA follows: TGCGCCAGCAGCCAACAGGGTATGAACACTGAAGCTTTCTTT. It specifies CASSQQGMNTEAFF.

The V call is TRBV19, the J call TRBJ1-5; D gene ambiguous. Germline CDR1 LNHDA, CDR2 SQIVND (reference sequence). The CDR3 has 14 residues. With 3 bases removed from V and 3 bases from J, the gap between germline ends came to 9 bases. This CDR3 reads CASSIFGYNQPQHF. CDR3 nucleotide sequence: TGTGCCAGTAGTATCTTCGGTTACAATCAGCCCCAGCATTTT.

This clone was recorded a few times. This rearrangement joins TRBV28 to TRBJ1-1; 7 bases match TRBD1. This CDR3 comprises 15 residues. J gave up 2 bases and V 8 bases, and 11 bases lay outside the gene matches. Germline V lookup: CDR1 MDHEN, CDR2 SYDVKM. CDR3 nucleotide sequence: TGTGCCAGCCTTACCGGGACAGCTAGAAACACTGAAGCTTTCTTT. Protein product: CASLTGTARNTEAFF.